The 2 T cell receptor beta chains reported below all come from one sample, sequenced in a study of blood T cell repertoires in COVID-19. This table comes from immunoSEQ multiplex PCR, and its TCRdb copy is limited to in-frame clones, with some not included. The table has 280,000 or so clones, approximately 88% seen once. Sequencing input: peripheral blood. These receptors were obtained from a woman aged 25-40 years who had recovered from COVID-19.

The gene calls are TRBV7-3 and TRBJ2-6; 9 nucleotides agree with TRBD2. The CDR3 sequence is 17 residues long. V was pared by 4 bases and J by 0 bases, with 4 bases of the junction left unmatched. Germline CDR1 SGHTA, CDR2 FQGTGA. The CDR3 reads CASSSLAGRSGANVLTF. The CDR3 DNA reads as TGTGCCAGCAGCTCGCTAGCGGGGCGCTCTGGGGCCAACGTCCTGACTTTC.

The genes are TRBV2 and TRBJ2-1; 7 bases agree with TRBD2. Per the germline V gene, CDR1 is SNHLY and CDR2 is FYNNEI. V shed 3 bases and J 3 bases; nucleotides not matched to a gene: 2. The length of the CDR3 is 14 residues. The CDR3: CASSEWGGYNEQFF. The CDR3 nucleotides are TGTGCCAGCAGTGAGTGGGGGGGCTACAATGAGCAGTTCTTC.